A selection of T cell receptor beta chains follows, all from one sample in a study of blood T cell repertoires in COVID-19. Clones were sequenced by immunoSEQ multiplex PCR, and TCRdb holds only the in-frame ones, with some missing. The table shows roughly 30,000 clones, with 85% occurring only once. The specimen was peripheral blood. The receptors come from a human donor in a cohort sampled during active COVID-19. The CDR3 runs from the conserved cysteine through the conserved F or W. A D gene is named only where the DNA matches it firmly. For some rows the clone size is stated as once, few or many, or as a class when expanded; others skip it.

>14|TRBJ2-7|TRBV6-2/TRBV6-3|-|once
TGTGCCAGCAGTTACAGGGACAATTTCGACGAGCAGTACTTC
CASSYRDNFDEQYF
>14|TRBJ1-1|TRBV28|-|-
TGTGCCAGCAGTCTTTACGTACAACCCTCTGAAGCTTTCTTT
CASSLYVQPSEAFF
>14|TRBJ1-2|TRBV6-2/TRBV6-3|-|-
TGTGCCAGCATCCCCAATTCCAGGCTCTATGGCTACACCTTC
CASIPNSRLYGYTF
>14|TRBJ1-1|TRBV2|-|once
TGTGCCAGCAAGGCGGACAAGGCGAACACTGAAGCTTTCTTT
CASKADKANTEAFF
>12|TRBJ2-5|TRBV6-6|-|-
TGTGCCAGCAGCGGTCGGCAAGAGACCCAGTACTTC
CASSGRQETQYF
>13|TRBJ1-1|TRBV18|TRBD1|-
TGTGCCAGCTCACCGGATGGACAGGGTGAAGCTTTCTTT
CASSPDGQGEAFF
>13|TRBJ2-7|TRBV7-6|TRBD1|-
TGTGCCAGCAGCCCGGGACAGGGTGGCGAGCAGTACTTC
CASSPGQGGEQYF
>16|TRBJ2-3|TRBV10-3|TRBD2|once
TGTGCCACCTTGGAGCGGGGGGGCCTGAGCACAGATACGCAGTATTTT
CATLERGGLSTDTQYF
>14|TRBJ2-7|TRBV9|TRBD1|-
TGTGCCACCGTGTTTGGGACAGGGGTGGACGAGCAGTACTTC
CATVFGTGVDEQYF
>17|TRBJ2-6|TRBV11-2|TRBD1|-
TGTGCCAGCAGCTTGGACAGGGTCAATTCTGGGGCCAACGTCCTGACTTTC
CASSLDRVNSGANVLTF
>12|TRBJ2-1|TRBV7-3|-|-
TGTGCCAGCAGCTTAAATCTCAATGAGCAGTTCTTC
CASSLNLNEQFF
>16|TRBJ2-3|TRBV7-6|-|once
TGTGCCAGCAGCTTAAGGGCGGGACAGTCCACAGATACGCAGTATTTT
CASSLRAGQSTDTQYF
>16|TRBJ2-3|TRBV19|TRBD2|-
TGTGCCAGTAGCCCACAGTTAGCGGGGGTCCGAAATACGCAGTATTTT
CASSPQLAGVRNTQYF
>15|TRBJ1-2|TRBV7-3|TRBD1|-
TGTGCCAGCAGCTTAGACCGGGACAGGGGGCAAGGCTACACCTTC
CASSLDRDRGQGYTF
>17|TRBJ2-2|TRBV9|TRBD1|-
TGTGCCAGCACCCGTAGTGGGCAGGGGGCCGACACCGGGGAGCTGTTTTTT
CASTRSGQGADTGELFF
>13|TRBJ1-2|TRBV30|-|-
TGTGCCTGGAGTCAGGAGGGGAACTATGGCTACACCTTC
CAWSQEGNYGYTF
>16|TRBJ2-3|TRBV24-1|TRBD2|-
TGTGCCACCAGTGTTTACCGGGGGGGAGACACAGATACGCAGTATTTT
CATSVYRGGDTDTQYF
>14|TRBJ2-7|TRBV19|TRBD1|-
TGTGCCAGTAAGGAACAGGGGAGCTCCTACGAGCAGTACTTC
CASKEQGSSYEQYF
>16|TRBJ2-7|TRBV24-1|-|few
TGTGCCACCAGTGATTCGGACTATACTACTCCCCACGAGCAGTACTTC
CATSDSDYTTPHEQYF
>13|TRBJ2-5|TRBV4-1|-|-
TGCGCCAGCAGCCAGACCCAGGGGGAGACCCAGTACTTC
CASSQTQGETQYF
>15|TRBJ2-7|TRBV10-3|-|-
TGTGCCATCAGTGACCTCTCCTCGGACAGCTACGAGCAGTACTTC
CAISDLSSDSYEQYF
>15|TRBJ2-3|TRBV7-2|-|-
TGTGCCAGCAGCGGAAAGGGGGGGACCACAGATACGCAGTATTTT
CASSGKGGTTDTQYF
>13|TRBJ1-5|TRBV12-3/TRBV12-4|TRBD1|-
TGTGCCAGCACGGACAGGGGCGGACAGCCCCAGCATTTT
CASTDRGGQPQHF
>13|TRBJ2-4|TRBV6-2/TRBV6-3|-|-
TGTGCCAGCAGTTATCCCCTCAAAAACATTCAGTACTTC
CASSYPLKNIQYF
>17|TRBJ2-1|TRBV6-4|-|few
TGTGCCAGCAGGACTACAGGGTTTTACGACTCCTACAATGAGCAGTTCTTC
CASRTTGFYDSYNEQFF
>14|TRBJ1-2|TRBV24-1|-|-
TGTGCCACCAGTGATTCAGGGGCAGCCTATGGCTACACCTTC
CATSDSGAAYGYTF
>15|TRBJ2-1|TRBV5-1|TRBD1|-
TGCGCCAGCAGCTTAGGCTCCTCCAACCGGGACAGGGTCATCTTC
CASSLGSSNRDRVIF
>14|TRBJ2-7|TRBV27|-|-
TGTGCCAGCAGTTCCGTAACCGGGACACACGAACAGTACTTC
CASSSVTGTHEQYF
>18|TRBJ1-3|TRBV4-2|-|-
TGTGCCAGCAGCCATGCTGTTACAGGGTCCCCCTCTGGAAACACCATATATTTT
CASSHAVTGSPSGNTIYF
>14|TRBJ2-2|TRBV5-6|-|-
TGTGCCAGCAGCTCAGGCAGGAACACCGGGGAGCTGTTTTTT
CASSSGRNTGELFF
>13|TRBJ1-6|TRBV14|-|-
TGTGCCAGCAGCCTAAGGGGGAATTCACCCCTCCACTTT
CASSLRGNSPLHF
>15|TRBJ2-5|TRBV9|-|-
TGTGCCAGCAGCGTAGCAAACAGGGTTTGGGAGACCCAGTACTTC
CASSVANRVWETQYF
>15|TRBJ2-1|TRBV9|-|-
TGTGCCAGCAGCGTAGACGGGACACCCAAGGATGAGCAGTTCTTC
CASSVDGTPKDEQFF
>11|TRBJ2-7|TRBV6-5|-|-
TGTGCCAGCACTCGGGATTACGAGCAGTACTTC
CASTRDYEQYF
>15|TRBJ1-6|TRBV5-4|TRBD1|-
TGTGCCAGCAGTTGGGACAGGGTGGGGAATTCACCCCTCCACTTT
CASSWDRVGNSPLHF
>13|TRBJ2-7|TRBV12-3/TRBV12-4|-|-
TGTGCCAGCAGTTTAATCTCCCGGGACGAGCAGTACTTC
CASSLISRDEQYF
>14|TRBJ1-2|TRBV7-9|TRBD1|-
TGTGCCAGCATCGACAGGGCGAGGGCCCATGGCTACACCTTC
CASIDRARAHGYTF
>16|TRBJ1-1|TRBV12-1|-|-
TGTGCCAGCAGCTTTGCTTTAGGACAGGGAAACACTGAAGCTTTCTTT
CASSFALGQGNTEAFF
>18|TRBJ2-3|TRBV18|TRBD2|-
TGTGCCAGCTCACCAACGTGGACTAGCGGGGGTTTCACAGATACGCAGTATTTT
CASSPTWTSGGFTDTQYF
>14|TRBJ2-3|TRBV10-3|TRBD2|-
TGTGCCATCCAGCTAGCGGCCAGCACAGATACGCAGTATTTT
CAIQLAASTDTQYF
>18|TRBJ2-4|TRBV9|TRBD2|-
TGTGCCAGCAGCCCCCTGCTAGCGGGGGGGCCAAGCAAAAACATTCAGTACTTC
CASSPLLAGGPSKNIQYF
>15|TRBJ1-3|TRBV5-4|TRBD1|few
TGTGCCAGCAGCTTACCCACAGGGGCTGGAAACACCATATATTTT
CASSLPTGAGNTIYF
>17|TRBJ2-5|TRBV3-1/TRBV3-2|TRBD2|once
TGTGCCAGCAAGGGGACTAGCGGGGGGGGACACCAAGAGACCCAGTACTTC
CASKGTSGGGHQETQYF
>17|TRBJ1-6|TRBV2|-|-
TGTGCCAGCAGTGGAACCGACAGGAGCTCCTATAATTCACCCCTCCACTTT
CASSGTDRSSYNSPLHF
>14|TRBJ1-4|TRBV2|TRBD1|-
TGTGCCAGCAGGGGGGACAGGGGTATCGAAAAACTGTTTTTT
CASRGDRGIEKLFF
>12|TRBJ1-3|TRBV6-5|-|-
TGTGCCAGCAGTTCTGTTGGAAACACCATATATTTT
CASSSVGNTIYF
>14|TRBJ1-2|TRBV5-1|TRBD1|once
TGCGCCAGCAGCCGACAGGGGCGTCAAAATGGCTACACCTTC
CASSRQGRQNGYTF
>14|TRBJ1-4|TRBV2|TRBD1|once
TGTGCCAGCAGTGGACAGGGGGCGCGGGAAAAACTGTTTTTT
CASSGQGAREKLFF